Listed below are T cell receptor beta chains from one sample, sequenced in a study of graft-versus-host responses after intestinal transplantation. The antigens these receptors bind are not known. The data were produced by immunoSEQ multiplex PCR, yet TCRdb's version contains in-frame clones alone and is incomplete. The sample includes over 90,000 clones, 75% to 95% seen only once; the top ten take about 0.45%. The specimen was unstimulated CD8+ T cells sorted from spleen or lymph node cells, collected before intestinal transplant. The receptors here all came from a human donor who received an intestinal transplant. Both conserved end residues are part of each CDR3. The D gene is left open where the match is weak. Expanded clones are given a class, and other clones once, few, many or no size at all.

NA,TRBD1,TRBJ2-7,TRBV15,CATSLSGQRPSYEQYF,TGTGCCACCAGCCTGTCGGGACAGCGACCCTCCTACGAGCAGTACTTC
NA,TRBD1,TRBJ1-2,TRBV7-9,CASRRQGSYGYTF,TGTGCCAGCAGGCGACAGGGCAGCTATGGCTACACCTTC
NA,NA,TRBJ1-5,TRBV27,CASAGDSNQPQHF,TGTGCCAGCGCAGGGGATAGCAATCAGCCCCAGCATTTT
once,TRBD1,TRBJ2-1,TRBV7-8,CASSLSTGAYNEQFF,TGTGCCAGCAGCTTATCAACAGGGGCCTACAATGAGCAGTTCTTC
NA,NA,TRBJ2-2,TRBV10-3,CAISESGSAGELFF,TGTGCCATCAGTGAGTCTGGGAGCGCCGGGGAGCTGTTTTTT
NA,NA,TRBJ1-4,TRBV4-1,CASSQVRGSEKLFF,TGCGCCAGCAGCCAAGTTAGGGGTAGCGAAAAACTGTTTTTT
NA,NA,TRBJ2-3,TRBV6-6,CASSRVAVTDTQYF,TGTGCCAGCAGTCGGGTGGCTGTAACAGATACGCAGTATTTT
NA,NA,TRBJ1-1,TRBV27,CASSPVLTEAFF,TGTGCCAGCAGCCCTGTTTTGACTGAAGCTTTCTTT
NA,TRBD2,TRBJ2-5,TRBV6-5,CASSYDETGGETQYF,TGTGCCAGCAGTTACGACGAGACCGGGGGGGAGACCCAGTACTTC
NA,TRBD2,TRBJ2-1,TRBV4-1,CASSQLSGGAYNEQFF,TGCGCCAGCAGTCAACTTAGCGGGGGGGCCTACAATGAGCAGTTCTTC
NA,TRBD1,TRBJ2-7,TRBV5-4,CASSSRDSYEQYF,TGTGCCAGCAGCTCCCGGGACAGCTACGAGCAGTACTTC
NA,NA,TRBJ1-5,TRBV2,CASSEEPPGRQPQHF,TGTGCCAGCAGTGAGGAACCGCCCGGGAGGCAGCCCCAGCATTTT
NA,TRBD1,TRBJ2-7,TRBV4-1,CASSQVWLTGGYEQYF,TGCGCCAGCAGCCAAGTTTGGCTGACAGGGGGCTACGAGCAGTACTTC
NA,TRBD1,TRBJ1-5,TRBV15,CATSFDREVSNQPQHF,TGTGCCACCAGCTTCGACAGGGAGGTGAGCAATCAGCCCCAGCATTTT
once,TRBD1,TRBJ2-7,TRBV30,CAWSQGQGYEQYF,TGTGCCTGGAGCCAGGGACAGGGGTACGAGCAGTACTTC
NA,TRBD1,TRBJ2-7,TRBV4-1,CASSRGQGAGPPEQYF,TGCGCCAGCAGCCGTGGACAGGGTGCGGGCCCTCCCGAGCAGTACTTC
few,NA,TRBJ1-2,TRBV18,CASSPVQDPRGYTF,TGTGCCAGCTCACCCGTACAGGATCCTAGGGGCTACACCTTC
NA,TRBD1,TRBJ1-1,TRBV27,CATKTGRTEAFF,TGTGCCACCAAGACAGGGCGGACTGAAGCTTTCTTT